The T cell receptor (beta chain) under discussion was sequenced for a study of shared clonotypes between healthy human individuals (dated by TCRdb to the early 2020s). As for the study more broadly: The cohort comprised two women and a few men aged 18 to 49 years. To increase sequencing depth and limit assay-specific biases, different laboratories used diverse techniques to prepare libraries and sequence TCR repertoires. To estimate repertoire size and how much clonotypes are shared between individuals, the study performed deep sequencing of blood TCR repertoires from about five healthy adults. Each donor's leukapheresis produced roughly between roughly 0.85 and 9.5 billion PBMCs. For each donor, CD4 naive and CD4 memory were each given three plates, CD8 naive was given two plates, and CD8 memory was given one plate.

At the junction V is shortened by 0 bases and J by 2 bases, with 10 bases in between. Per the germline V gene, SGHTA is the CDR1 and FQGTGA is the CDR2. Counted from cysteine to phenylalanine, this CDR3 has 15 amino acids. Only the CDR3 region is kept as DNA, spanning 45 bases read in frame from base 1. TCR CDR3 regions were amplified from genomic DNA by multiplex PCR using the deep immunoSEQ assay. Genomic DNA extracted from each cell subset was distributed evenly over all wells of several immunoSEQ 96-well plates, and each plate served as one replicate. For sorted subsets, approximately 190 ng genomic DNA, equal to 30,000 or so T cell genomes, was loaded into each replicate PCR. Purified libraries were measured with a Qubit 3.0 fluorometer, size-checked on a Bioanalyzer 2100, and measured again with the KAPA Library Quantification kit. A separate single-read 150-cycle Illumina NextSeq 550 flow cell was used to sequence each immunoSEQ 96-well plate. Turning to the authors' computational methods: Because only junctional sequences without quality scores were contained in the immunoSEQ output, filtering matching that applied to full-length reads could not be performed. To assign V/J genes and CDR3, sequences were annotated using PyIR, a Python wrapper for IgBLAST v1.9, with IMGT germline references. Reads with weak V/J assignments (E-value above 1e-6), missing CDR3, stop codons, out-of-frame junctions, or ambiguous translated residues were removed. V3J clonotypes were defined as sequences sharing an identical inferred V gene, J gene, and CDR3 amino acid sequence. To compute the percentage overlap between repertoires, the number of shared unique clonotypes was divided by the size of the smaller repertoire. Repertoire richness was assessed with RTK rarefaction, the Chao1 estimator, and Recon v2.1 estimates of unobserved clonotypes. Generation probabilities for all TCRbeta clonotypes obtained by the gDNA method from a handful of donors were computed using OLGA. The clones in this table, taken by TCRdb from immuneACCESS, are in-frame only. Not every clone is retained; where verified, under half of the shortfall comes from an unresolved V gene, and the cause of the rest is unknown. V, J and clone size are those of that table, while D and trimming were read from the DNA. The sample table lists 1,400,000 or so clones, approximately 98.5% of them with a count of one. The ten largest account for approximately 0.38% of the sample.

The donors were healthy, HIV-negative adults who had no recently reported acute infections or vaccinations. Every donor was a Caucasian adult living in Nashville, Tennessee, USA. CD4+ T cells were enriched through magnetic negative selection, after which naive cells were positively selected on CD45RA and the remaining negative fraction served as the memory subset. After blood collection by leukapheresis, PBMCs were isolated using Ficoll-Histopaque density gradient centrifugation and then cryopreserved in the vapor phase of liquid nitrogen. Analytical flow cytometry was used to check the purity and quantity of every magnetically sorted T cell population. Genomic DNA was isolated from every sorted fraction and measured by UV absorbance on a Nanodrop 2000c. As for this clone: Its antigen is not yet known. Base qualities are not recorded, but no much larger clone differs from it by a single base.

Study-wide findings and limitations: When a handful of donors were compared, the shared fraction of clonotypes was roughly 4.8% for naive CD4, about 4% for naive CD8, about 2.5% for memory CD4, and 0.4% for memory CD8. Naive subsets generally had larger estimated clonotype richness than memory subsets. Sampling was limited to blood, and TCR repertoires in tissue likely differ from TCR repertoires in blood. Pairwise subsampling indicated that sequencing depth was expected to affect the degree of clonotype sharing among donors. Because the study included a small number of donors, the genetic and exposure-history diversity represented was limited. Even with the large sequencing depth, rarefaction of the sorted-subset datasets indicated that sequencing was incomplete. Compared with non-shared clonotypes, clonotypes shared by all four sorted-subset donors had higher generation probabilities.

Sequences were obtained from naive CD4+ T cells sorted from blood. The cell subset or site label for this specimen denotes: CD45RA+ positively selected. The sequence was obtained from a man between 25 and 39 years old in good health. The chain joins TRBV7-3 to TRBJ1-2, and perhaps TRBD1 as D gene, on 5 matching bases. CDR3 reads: CASSLTAGTNYGYTF. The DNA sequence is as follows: TGTGCCAGCAGCTTAACGGCAGGGACGAACTATGGCTACACCTTC.